This T cell receptor beta chain was recovered during a study of shared clonotypes between healthy human individuals. Concerning this clone: The antigen is undetermined.

V was pared by 4 bases and J by 1 base, with 12 bases between. CDR3 length: 14 residues. CDR1 SGHRS and CDR2 YFSETQ come from the germline V gene. General observations from the study: Between several donors, naive CD4 clonotypes were shared at a level of about 5%. At large depth, rarefaction still showed sorted-subset sequencing to be incomplete.

The table came from immunoSEQ multiplex PCR; TCRdb's copy has only in-frame clones and leaves some out. The profile covers roughly 2.5 million clones, with roughly 92% appearing a single time and over 0.12% taken by the ten largest. The receptor was derived from a man younger than 35 in good health. The sample was naive CD4+ T cells sorted from blood. As for subset: CD45RA+ positively selected. This chain uses TRBV5-1 with TRBJ2-7; possible D gene TRBD2, 5 bases. The CDR3 DNA follows: TGCGCCAGCAGCACCTGGGCGGGTTCCTACGAGCAGTACTTC. Translated: CASSTWAGSYEQYF.